The 27 T cell receptor beta chains in this list originate from one sample, sequenced in a study of blood T cells in healthy people across ages. The second PCR ran about 7 to 12 cycles with a sample-barcoded 5' primer and J-beta primers. Via MiXCR, TCRdb re-called the 5' RACE reads, giving one row per CDR3 protein. The table includes around 1,500,000 distinct CDR3 sequences, 28% detected once. The sample taken for sequencing was blood. The source is a woman in her thirties in good health.

This clonotype has only a few counts. The rearrangement uses TRBV20-1 and TRBJ2-1; possible D gene TRBD2, 7 bases. This CDR3 is 13 amino acids long. Germline V gene sequence: CDR1 DFQATT, CDR2 SNEGSKA (reference sequence). Trimming left V 5 bases short and J 6 bases short, with 14 bases between. The CDR3 region is CSAGGGPINEQFF. In nucleotides, the CDR3 is TGCAGTGCTGGGGGGGGCCCCATCAATGAGCAGTTCTTC.

The chain is built from TRBV20-1 and TRBJ2-7; 9 bases are a match to TRBD2. The CDR3 has 15 amino acids. With 1 base clipped from V and 1 base from J, the junction kept 5 bases outside the gene matches. Per germline, CDR1 DFQATT and CDR2 SNEGSKA (reference sequence). CDR3 DNA sequence: TGCAGTGCTAGAGCCGGCGGGAGGGGTTCCTACGAGCAGTACTTC. It yields the protein CSARAGGRGSYEQYF.

A note on this clonotype: One junction end disagrees with the germline gene, perhaps due to a read error. The rearrangement uses TRBV7-9 and TRBJ2-5; D remains unclear. The CDR3 is 12 amino acids. Germline V gene lookup returns CDR1 SEHNR and CDR2 FQNEAQ (reference sequence). The CDR3 region has the DNA TGTTCCAGCAGCTTATCCGGTGAGACCCAGTACTTC. It yields the protein CSSSLSGETQYF.

The CDR3 here is CASSPQGYRGGRMTDTQYF. Written as DNA, the CDR3 is TGTGCCAGCAGTCCCCAAGGTTATCGGGGGGGCCGTATGACAGATACGCAGTATTTT. The V and J genes are TRBV7-2 and TRBJ2-3, with 8 bases identical to TRBD2. The CDR3 loop spans 19 amino acids. V shed 6 bases, J shed 3 bases, and the junction held 20 bases outside the gene matches. CDR1 and CDR2 (germline): SGHTA, FQGNSA.

This clonotype was observed a handful of times. At one of its ends the junction is not consistent with the germline gene, which may arise from a read error. The rearrangement links TRBV12-3 or TRBV12-4 to TRBJ2-7, with a tentative D call TRBD2 (6 bases). CDR3 length: 15 residues. CDR3 sequence (DNA): TGTGCCGGCAGTTTAGCGCGGGACGGTGCCTACGAGCAGTACTTC. It specifies CAGSLARDGAYEQYF.

Ten or more counts support this clonotype. This CDR3 reads CASSSGVAGAYEQYF. The CDR3 coding sequence is TGTGCCAGCAGCTCAGGGGTTGCGGGGGCCTACGAGCAGTACTTC. The V gene is TRBV7-6, the J gene TRBJ2-7, with a possible D match to TRBD2 (7 bases). CDR3 length: 15 residues. V lost 4 bases, J lost 2 bases, and 15 bases lay in between. Germline CDR1 SGHVS, CDR2 FNYEAQ.

This clonotype came up once. The chain carries TRBV28 and TRBJ2-1; D is unresolved. The J call may not be correct, given that the DNA end is closer to TRBJ2-7. Germline assignment: CDR1 MDHEN and CDR2 SYDVKM. This CDR3 contains 14 residues. This CDR3 is CASRSIAGDYEQYF. The DNA of the CDR3 is TGTGCCAGCAGGTCCATCGCAGGAGATTACGAGCAGTACTTC.

Comment on this clonotype: A read error may produce the germline difference seen at one junction end. The rearrangement uses TRBV5-1 and TRBJ2-5; D unclear. Per germline, CDR1 SGHRS and CDR2 YFSETQ. This CDR3 is built from 13 residues. This CDR3 reads CASSLPQQETRYF. CDR3 nucleotides: TGCGCCAGCAGCTTGCCCCAGCAAGAGACCCGGTACTTC.

This clonotype was seen a few times. The germline gene is not matched at one end of the junction; a read error may be the cause. The CDR3 coding sequence is TGTGCCTGCAGAACGGGACAGGAATATGGCTACACCTTC. Protein product: CACRTGQEYGYTF. The chain carries TRBV6-5 and TRBJ1-2; 8 positions match TRBD1. CDR3 length: 13 amino acids. Germline CDR1 reads MNHEY; CDR2 reads SVGAGI.

This clonotype has just a few counts. This chain links TRBV28 with TRBJ2-1, with 9 bases matching TRBD1. The CDR3 length is 15 residues. Per the germline V gene, CDR1 is MDHEN and CDR2 is SYDVKM. V dropped 8 bases and J dropped 3; count of bases not matched to a gene: 8. This CDR3 is CASGRAGQGYNEQFF. The CDR3 coding sequence is TGTGCCAGCGGTAGGGCGGGACAGGGCTACAATGAGCAGTTCTTC.

This sequence joins TRBV20-1 and TRBJ2-1; 8 bases are a match to TRBD2. Germline V gene lookup returns CDR1 DFQATT and CDR2 SNEGSKA (reference sequence). CDR3 size: 16 residues. Trimming cost V 2 bases and J 1 base; bases outside gene matches: 7. DNA for the CDR3: TGCAGTGCTAGATCGGCTAGCGGGTGGTCCTACAATGAGCAGTTCTTC. It translates to CSARSASGWSYNEQFF.

As concerns this clonotype: This may come from a read error, since a much larger clone is one base off. J is TRBJ2-5 and V is TRBV4-1; tentative D call: TRBD2 (5 bases). The CDR3 runs 11 residues. Germline V gene data show CDR1 as MGHRA and CDR2 as YSYEKL. V lost 9 bases and J lost 3, with 8 bases in between. This chain's CDR3 is CAREEEETQYF. CDR3 coding DNA: TGCGCCAGAGAGGAGGAAGAGACCCAGTACTTC.

The sample holds a few counts of this clonotype. This rearrangement joins TRBV4-3 to TRBJ2-3; weak D call: TRBD2 (6 bases). Germline V gives CDR1 LGHNA, CDR2 YSLEER. The CDR3 totals 16 residues. The ends were cut back, 1 base at V and 5 bases at J, with 16 bases in the middle. CDR3: CASSQVYGGPGDTQYF. In DNA form, the CDR3 reads TGCGCCAGCAGCCAAGTTTACGGAGGGCCCGGAGATACGCAGTATTTT.

This clonotype occurred many times. The V gene is TRBV29-1, the J gene TRBJ2-4, with D unclear. Trimming took 7 bases from V and 7 from J, leaving 11 bases between them. Germline lookup yields CDR1 SQVTM and CDR2 ANQGSEA. This CDR3 is built from 11 residues. CDR3 DNA: TGCAGCGCCCGGCTGTCGAACATTCAGTACTTC. Protein sequence: CSARLSNIQYF.

This chain joins TRBV29-1 and TRBJ1-1; tentatively, D is TRBD1 (5 bases). V was cut by 2 bases and J by 1 base, with 11 bases left in between. The CDR3 loop spans 14 amino acids. The germline gives CDR1 SQVTM, CDR2 ANQGSEA. The CDR3: CSVERGGANTEAFF. Written as DNA, the CDR3 is TGCAGCGTTGAAAGAGGTGGGGCGAACACTGAAGCTTTCTTT. The full variable domain, rest sourced from reference TRBV29-1 and TRBJ1-1, is SAVISQKPSRDICQRGTSLTIQCQVDSQVTMMFWYRQQPGQSLTLIATANQGSEATYESGFVIDKFPISRPNLTFSTLTVSNMSPEDSSIYLCSVERGGANTEAFFGQGTRLTVV.

The chain links TRBV19 to TRBJ1-1; D remains unclear. The CDR3 is 12 residues long. Germline loops: CDR1 LNHDA, CDR2 SQIVND (reference sequence). V was cut by 6 bases and J by 6 bases, with 11 bases left in between. The CDR3, as DNA: TGTGCCAGTAGGCAAAGGGAATCTGAAGCTTTCTTT. Translated: CASRQRESEAFF.

V and J are TRBV20-1 and TRBJ1-4; possibly TRBD1 for D (6 bases). V lost 5 bases to trimming and J lost 8 bases, with 12 bases between them. Germline loops: CDR1 DFQATT, CDR2 SNEGSKA (reference sequence). CDR3 length: 12 amino acids. The CDR3 protein is CSALQGMEKLFF. CDR3 DNA sequence: TGCAGTGCTCTACAGGGAATGGAAAAACTGTTTTTT.

This clonotype was counted between two and nine times. The chain carries TRBV7-3 and TRBJ2-2; possibly TRBD1 for D (6 bases). Per germline, CDR1 SGHTA and CDR2 FQGTGA. The CDR3 runs 16 residues. The ends were cut back, 5 bases at V and 3 bases at J, with 16 bases in the middle. The CDR3 is CASSTTQGHYTGELFF. The CDR3 DNA reads TGTGCCAGCAGCACAACCCAGGGACATTACACCGGGGAGCTGTTTTTT.

This clonotype was found a few times. This chain links TRBV5-6 with TRBJ2-3, with 9 bases matching TRBD1. With V trimmed by 0 bases and J by 4 bases, 6 bases remained unmatched. The germline CDR1 and CDR2 sequences are SGHDT and YYEEEE. The CDR3 length is 16 residues. The CDR3 loop is CASSLVQGAVSDTQYF. As DNA, the CDR3 is TGTGCCAGCAGCTTGGTACAGGGGGCTGTTTCAGATACGCAGTATTTT.

This clonotype showed up just a few times. The genes are TRBV5-1 and TRBJ2-3; TRBD1 matches 8 bases. CDR1 is SGHRS, CDR2 YFSETQ, per germline. With 7 bases clipped from V and 5 bases from J, the junction kept 9 bases outside the gene matches. This CDR3 is built from 14 residues. The CDR3 DNA sequence: TGCGCCAGCCACGGACAGGGTTGGGGAGATACGCAGTATTTT. Protein: CASHGQGWGDTQYF.

This clonotype was recorded at least ten times. The gene calls are TRBV9 and TRBJ1-4; 9 nucleotides match TRBD1. V was pared by 3 bases and J by 5 bases, with 8 bases of the junction left unmatched. Per the germline V gene, CDR1 is SGDLS and CDR2 is YYNGEE. This CDR3 has 16 residues. CDR3 bases: TGTGCCAGCAGCGGAGGGCCCGGGACAGGGAATGAAAAACTGTTTTTT. Its protein is CASSGGPGTGNEKLFF.

This clonotype has only a few counts. The chain joins TRBV6-2 or TRBV6-3 to TRBJ2-5; D gene ambiguous. The CDR3 covers 15 residues. Trimming took 2 bases from V and 2 from J, leaving 12 bases between them. Germline values: CDR1 MNHEY, CDR2 SVGEGT. The chain's CDR3 is CASSYLEQRQETQYF. The CDR3 DNA reads as TGTGCCAGCAGTTACCTTGAGCAAAGACAAGAGACCCAGTACTTC.

This clonotype was seen more than once but under ten times. This chain joins TRBV6-6 and TRBJ1-2; D call uncertain. The germline V and J ends were trimmed by 7 bases and 8 bases, with 17 bases remaining between them. The CDR3 totals 13 residues. CDR1 is MNHNY, CDR2 SVGAGI, per germline (reference sequence). The CDR3, as DNA: TGTGCCAGCACTTCGGATGGTTTACGCGGCTACACCTTC. Translated: CASTSDGLRGYTF.

The sample holds many counts of this clonotype. The gene calls are TRBV27 and TRBJ2-5; D not resolved. The ends were cut back, 6 bases at V and 5 bases at J, with 7 bases in the middle. Germline V gene sequence: CDR1 MNHEY, CDR2 SMNVEV (reference sequence). This CDR3 has 11 amino acids. This CDR3 reads CASRVTETQYF. CDR3 in DNA: TGTGCCAGCAGAGTAACGGAGACCCAGTACTTC.

The V call is TRBV7-2, the J call TRBJ1-1, with unresolved D. CDR3 length equals 15 residues. Germline V gene lookup returns CDR1 SGHTA and CDR2 FQGNSA. Trimming took 4 bases from V and 0 from J, leaving 12 bases between them. The CDR3 protein is CASSSRRSMNTEAFF. In nucleotides, the CDR3 is TGTGCCAGCAGCTCAAGACGGAGTATGAACACTGAAGCTTTCTTT.

Concerning this clonotype: The conserved phenylalanine or tryptophan normally closing the CDR3 is absent here, so this likely arose from a read error. This chain connects TRBV28 to TRBJ1-1, with TRBD1 as a possible D gene (6 bases). CDR1 is MDHEN, CDR2 SYDVKM, per germline. The CDR3 extends over 11 amino acids. Trimming took 6 bases from V and 6 from J, leaving 8 bases between them. The CDR3 nucleotides are TGTGCCAGCAGGCAGGGGTCTGAAGCTTTCTGT. It translates to CASRQGSEAFC.

The chain employs TRBV10-3 and TRBJ2-1; 10 nucleotides match TRBD2. The trim removed 8 bases at V and 8 bases at J, leaving 9 bases unmatched. Germline CDR1 reads ENHRY; CDR2 reads SYGVKD. The CDR3 loop spans 14 amino acids. The CDR3: CAIGPIAGGHEQFF. CDR3 DNA: TGTGCCATCGGCCCGATAGCGGGAGGCCATGAGCAGTTCTTC.